The clone carrying this T cell receptor (beta chain) has a count of ten or more. TCRdb reanalysed the RT-PCR reads using MiXCR and keeps one entry per CDR3 protein. The sample includes more than 550,000 distinct CDR3 sequences, 14% seen only once; the top ten take 3.6%. Trimming took 2 bases from V and 0 from J; bases not matched to a gene: 2. The CDR3 is made up of 16 amino acids. The V and J genes are TRBV12-3 or TRBV12-4 and TRBJ1-3; 9 positions match TRBD1. The sequenced sample consisted of memory CD4+ T cells from blood. This sequence was found in a female donor in good health, serving as a healthy control. CDR3 in amino acids: CASSLTGGLSGNTIYF. The CDR3 bases are TGTGCCAGCAGTTTAACAGGGGGCCTCTCTGGAAACACCATATATTTT.